This TCR beta chain comes out of a study of blood T cell repertoires in COVID-19. The overall study: The study drew acute and convalescent COVID-19 samples from the United States, Italy and Spain. T cells, B-cell-depleted T cells, or PBMCs provided the cDNA or gDNA that served as material.

Using immunoSEQ multiplex PCR, the repertoire was profiled, and TCRdb retains in-frame clones only, with some absent. In the table there are about 15,000 clones, 76% of which are singletons. V lost 4 bases, J lost 1 base, and 6 bases stayed unmatched. Germline V gene sequence: CDR1 SGHTA, CDR2 FQGNSA. This CDR3 region has 15 residues. This clone occurred once. This clonotype originated in a man in his 70s with active or convalescent COVID-19. The rearrangement links TRBV7-2 to TRBJ1-1, with 7 positions matching TRBD1. The material sequenced was peripheral blood. The CDR3 DNA follows: TGTGCCAGCAGCTCCAAGGGACAGACGAACACTGAAGCTTTCTTT. It translates to CASSSKGQTNTEAFF.